One sample yielded the 30 T cell receptor beta chains listed below, sequenced in a study of shared clonotypes between healthy human individuals. Repertoires were generated with immunoSEQ multiplex PCR, while TCRdb's copy carries only in-frame clones and drops some. This sample has about 1 million clones, with about 75% found just once. The source material was memory CD4+ T cells sorted from blood. Documented subset: CD45RA-negative fraction. These receptor sequences come from a man aged 18-30 years in good health.

The chain recombines TRBV28 with TRBJ1-2, with D uncertain. The CDR3 contains 12 residues. Trimming removed 6 bases from V and 3 bases from J, with 8 bases in between. Per germline, CDR1 MDHEN and CDR2 SYDVKM. The CDR3: CASSISHYGYTF. The CDR3 DNA reads as TGTGCCAGCAGCATAAGCCACTATGGCTACACCTTC.

CDR3 sequence (DNA): TGTGCCAGCTCACCAAACATAGTTAATTCACCCCTCCACTTT. As protein: CASSPNIVNSPLHF. This chain joins TRBV18 and TRBJ1-6, with D unclear. V lost 2 bases and J 6 bases, leaving 8 bases between the germline ends. Germline CDR1 reads KGHSH; CDR2 reads LQKENI. The CDR3 runs to 14 residues.

This rearrangement joins TRBV20-1 to TRBJ2-1, with D unresolved. CDR3 length equals 11 residues. Germline V gene data show CDR1 as DFQATT and CDR2 as SNEGSKA (reference sequence). V lost 5 bases to trimming and J lost 9 bases, with 11 bases between them. The CDR3 loop reads CSAHVKAEQFF. The DNA of the CDR3 is TGCAGTGCTCATGTAAAGGCTGAGCAGTTCTTC.

V gene TRBV28 combines with J gene TRBJ1-5; no firm D call. Germline values: CDR1 MDHEN, CDR2 SYDVKM. The CDR3 runs to 14 residues. V lost 2 bases to trimming and J lost 0 bases, with 5 bases between them. In nucleotides, the CDR3 is TGTGCCAGCAGTTTAGAAGTTAGCAATCAGCCCCAGCATTTT. Translated: CASSLEVSNQPQHF. Full variable domain (outside the CDR3, taken from reference TRBV28 and TRBJ1-5): DVKVTQSSRYLVKRTGEKVFLECVQDMDHENMFWYRQDPGLGLRLIYFSYDVKMKEKGDIPEGYSVSREKKERFSLILESASTNQTSMYLCASSLEVSNQPQHFGDGTRLSIL.

The chain has TRBV2 and TRBJ2-7; D possibly uses TRBD1 or TRBD2 (5 bases each). The germline V gene has CDR1 SNHLY and CDR2 FYNNEI. Trimming removed 6 bases from V and 1 base from J, with 13 bases in between. This CDR3 has 14 amino acids. The CDR3 DNA sequence: TGTGCCAGCAGCCAGCTGGGGGTATCCTACGAGCAGTACTTC. This codes for CASSQLGVSYEQYF.

The J gene is TRBJ1-4, the V gene TRBV28; no firm D call. Germline CDR1 MDHEN, CDR2 SYDVKM. This CDR3 has 16 amino acids. V lost 4 bases, J lost 10 bases, and 22 bases lay in between. CDR3 amino acids: CASSSGSGKTLTKLFF. The CDR3 DNA reads TGTGCCAGCAGTTCAGGTAGTGGGAAGACCCTGACAAAACTGTTTTTT.

The chain employs TRBV7-2 and TRBJ1-2; 9 nucleotides agree with TRBD1. V trimming: 5 bases; J trimming: 5 bases; junction bases outside the gene matches: 9. The CDR3 extends over 15 amino acids. Germline V CDR1 and CDR2: SGHTA, FQGNSA. The CDR3 nucleotides are TGTGCCAGCAGCCAATCACAGGGGGCAGGTTATGGCTACACCTTC. Translation: CASSQSQGAGYGYTF.

The chain carries TRBV6-5 and TRBJ2-6, with D tentatively TRBD1 (5 bases). The germline V gene has CDR1 MNHEY and CDR2 SVGAGI. The CDR3 loop spans 15 amino acids. Trimming stripped 6 bases from V and 2 bases from J, with 11 bases between. The CDR3 DNA reads TGTGCCAGCAGCAGGGCGACCACTGGGGCCAACGTCCTGACTTTC. This codes for CASSRATTGANVLTF.

Note on this clone: A junction boundary mismatches the germline segment, possibly from a read error. J is TRBJ2-1 and V is TRBV7-7; D is uncertain. Germline CDR1 SSHAT, CDR2 FNYEAQ (reference sequence). This CDR3 has 15 amino acids. This CDR3 reads CASSLDWGAYNEQFF. Here the CDR3 DNA reads TGTGCTAGCAGCTTAGACTGGGGTGCCTACAATGAGCAGTTCTTC.

The CDR3: CASSLGSGHLNTEAFF. CDR3 nucleotide sequence: TGTGCCAGCAGCTTGGGATCGGGACATTTGAACACTGAAGCTTTCTTT. V and J are TRBV5-6 and TRBJ1-1, with TRBD1 as a possible D gene (6 bases). CDR1 is SGHDT, CDR2 YYEEEE, per germline. This CDR3 is built from 16 residues. V gave up 0 bases and J gave up 0 bases, with 12 bases separating them.

There are a few counts of this clone. The chain uses TRBV7-2 and TRBJ2-1; D is ambiguous. The CDR3 loop spans 12 amino acids. Trimming shortened V by 4 bases and J by 9 bases, and 10 bases separated the two germline ends. CDR1 is SGHTA and CDR2 is FQGNSA in the germline V gene. Written as DNA, the CDR3 is TGTGCCAGCAGCTACGATTGGGGTGAGCAGTTCTTC. This encodes CASSYDWGEQFF. The full variable domain, rest sourced from reference TRBV7-2 and TRBJ2-1, is GAGVSQSPSNKVTEKGKDVELRCDPISGHTALYWYRQSLGQGLEFLIYFQGNSAPDKSGLPSDRFSAERTGGSVSTLTIQRTQQEDSAVYLCASSYDWGEQFFGPGTRLTVL.

The CDR3 loop is CASSLHLPSYNEQFF. The CDR3 DNA sequence: TGCGCCAGCAGCCTACACCTTCCATCCTACAATGAGCAGTTCTTC. V and J are TRBV5-1 and TRBJ2-1, with D unclear. This CDR3 spans 15 amino acids. Per germline, CDR1 SGHRS and CDR2 YFSETQ. The V and J ends lost 4 bases and 1 base respectively, with 12 bases between them.

This clone was found many times. The V gene is TRBV5-6, the J gene TRBJ2-5; D not resolved. The CDR3 spans 14 residues. Looked up from germline, CDR1 is SGHDT and CDR2 is YYEEEE. Trimming left V 4 bases short and J 2 bases short, with 12 bases between. The CDR3 loop reads CASSRTAIQETQYF. The CDR3 bases are TGTGCCAGCAGCCGCACAGCGATTCAAGAGACCCAGTACTTC.

This clone was found a few times. The chain uses TRBV7-8 and TRBJ2-2; 9 nucleotides match TRBD1. The CDR3 is 15 amino acids. With 5 bases clipped from V and 4 bases from J, the junction kept 5 bases outside the gene matches. Germline assignment: CDR1 SGHVS and CDR2 FQNEAQ. The DNA of the CDR3 is TGTGCCAGCAGCCCTGGGACAGGGCGCACCGGGGAGCTGTTTTTT. This gives the protein CASSPGTGRTGELFF.

This sequence joins TRBV10-3 and TRBJ2-7; D uncertain. Per the germline V gene, CDR1 is ENHRY and CDR2 is SYGVKD. V was shortened by 3 bases and J by 3 bases, with 6 bases between the two germline ends. The CDR3 covers 12 residues. CDR3 protein: CAISELNYEQYF. The CDR3 DNA reads TGTGCCATCAGTGAACTAAACTACGAGCAGTACTTC.

V usage is TRBV9 and J usage is TRBJ1-1, with a weak D call TRBD1 (6 bases). Trimming removed 2 bases at V and 3 bases at J, with 14 bases between. CDR3 length equals 15 residues. Germline CDR1 reads SGDLS; CDR2 reads YYNGEE. CDR3 sequence (DNA): TGTGCCAGCAGCGTTCTGAATAGGGGGGACACTGAAGCTTTCTTT. Its translation: CASSVLNRGDTEAFF.

The table lists this clone with a count of one. The chain has TRBV7-3 and TRBJ2-3; D remains ambiguous. Germline V lookup: CDR1 SGHTA, CDR2 FQGTGA. V was pared by 5 bases and J by 2 bases, with 14 bases between. CDR3 length: 15 amino acids. CDR3 sequence: CASSPRVGPTDTQYF. In nucleotides, the CDR3 is TGTGCCAGCAGCCCCCGGGTAGGGCCCACAGATACGCAGTATTTT.

The rearrangement links TRBV19 to TRBJ1-6, with D uncertain. Per germline, CDR1 LNHDA and CDR2 SQIVND (reference sequence). The V and J ends lost 7 bases and 4 bases respectively, with 11 bases between them. The CDR3 totals 14 residues. CDR3 region: CASISTGYNSPLHF. CDR3 sequence (DNA): TGTGCCAGTATATCCACCGGGTATAATTCACCCCTCCACTTT.

J is TRBJ1-1 and V is TRBV30; D might be TRBD1 (6 bases). The ends were cut back, 7 bases at V and 1 base at J, with 10 bases in the middle. This CDR3 is 12 amino acids long. Germline assignment: CDR1 GTSNPN and CDR2 SVGIG (reference sequence). CDR3 bases: TGTGCCTTCCGGGACAAGAACACTGAAGCTTTCTTT. Translating it yields CAFRDKNTEAFF.

The rearrangement uses TRBV5-5 and TRBJ1-5; D is undetermined. Germline values: CDR1 SGHKS, CDR2 YYEKEE (reference sequence). The germline V and J ends were trimmed by 5 bases and 0 bases, with 9 bases remaining between them. This CDR3 region has 14 residues. As DNA, the CDR3 is TGTGCCAGCAGGCAAGGACTTAGCAATCAGCCCCAGCATTTT. Translating gives CASRQGLSNQPQHF.

Here the CDR3 reads CASSLGADRTYEQYF. CDR3 in DNA: TGTGCCAGCAGCTTAGGGGCGGACAGAACCTACGAGCAGTACTTC. This chain joins TRBV7-2 and TRBJ2-7; maybe TRBD1 (6 bases). V lost 1 base to trimming and J lost 2 bases, with 12 bases between them. CDR1 is SGHTA and CDR2 is FQGNSA in the germline V gene. The CDR3 runs 15 residues.

Of note for this clone: Other DNA sequences of this sample code for an identical CDR3. This rearrangement joins TRBV11-2 to TRBJ2-7; D remains unclear. The length of the CDR3 is 12 residues. V was cut by 2 bases and J by 4 bases, with 6 bases left in between. Per germline, CDR1 SGHAT and CDR2 FQNNGV. In DNA form, the CDR3 reads TGTGCCAGCAGCTTAAGTGGATACGAGCAGTACTTC. This gives the protein CASSLSGYEQYF.

The gene calls are TRBV29-1 and TRBJ2-5; perhaps D is TRBD1 or TRBD2 (5 bases each). The J call may be wrong; the DNA end is better matched by TRBJ2-7. The CDR3 contains 12 residues. Germline lookup yields CDR1 SQVTM and CDR2 ANQGSEA. CDR3 sequence (DNA): TGCAGCGTTGGGGGACCCGGAGGCGAGCAGTACTTC. Translated, it gives CSVGGPGGEQYF.

The chain recombines TRBV7-2 with TRBJ1-4, with D possibly TRBD1 on 6 matching bases. Between the trimmed V and J ends, which lost 4 bases and 8 bases, there was a span of 17 bases. The CDR3 contains 15 residues. From germline, CDR1 is SGHTA and CDR2 FQGNSA. CDR3: CASSSGRGGREKLFF. DNA of the CDR3: TGTGCCAGCAGCTCGGGAAGGGGGGGACGGGAAAAACTGTTTTTT.

The J gene is TRBJ2-1, the V gene TRBV16; TRBD2 matches 14 bases. The junction had 6 bases not matched to a gene; V was cut back by 4 bases and J by 7 bases. The CDR3 length is 16 residues. CDR1 is KGHSY and CDR2 is FQNENV in the germline V gene. The CDR3, as DNA: TGTGCCAGCAGCCGCGGACTAGCGGGGGGTCAAAATGAGCAGTTCTTC. It yields the protein CASSRGLAGGQNEQFF.

The V call is TRBV19, the J call TRBJ1-1; D call uncertain. CDR1 LNHDA and CDR2 SQIVND come from the germline V gene (reference sequence). V was cut by 5 bases and J by 7 bases, with 23 bases left in between. The CDR3 is 16 amino acids. The DNA for the CDR3 is TGTGCCAGTAGTTCCCGGACCACCGAAGCACTCAGTGAAGCTTTCTTT. It specifies CASSSRTTEALSEAFF.

This clone was counted between two and nine times. Compared with germline, one end of the junction differs, possibly owing to a read error. The chain uses TRBV28 and TRBJ2-3; 8 positions agree with TRBD2. The germline V gene encodes CDR1 MDHEN and CDR2 SYDVKM. The CDR3 contains 15 residues. CDR3 bases: TGTGCCAGTAGTTTTTCACCGGGGGGGATAGATACGCAGTATTTT. Protein sequence: CASSFSPGGIDTQYF.

The V and J genes are TRBV6-5 and TRBJ1-3, with D hard to call. Trimming cost V 6 bases and J 3 bases, with 6 bases left between them. This CDR3 spans 12 amino acids. The V gene's germline CDR1 is MNHEY and CDR2 SVGAGI. The CDR3 sequence is CASRGDGNTIYF. CDR3 coding DNA: TGTGCCAGCAGGGGCGATGGAAACACCATATATTTT.

In regard to this clone: The conserved phenylalanine or tryptophan is not found at the CDR3 terminus, so this likely reflects a read error. The DNA is omitted, as the CDR3 cannot be located on it reliably, and the CDR3 follows TCRdb's listing. This chain uses TRBV6-1 with TRBJ1-3; the table's D call, TRBD1, was not checked against the DNA. A total of 12 residues make up the CDR3, ends included. The germline gives CDR1 MNHNS, CDR2 SASEGT. The CDR3 loop reads CASSDPLEGQGM.

V and J are TRBV5-1 and TRBJ2-2; 8 bases agree with TRBD2. The CDR3 is made up of 14 amino acids. From germline, CDR1 is SGHRS and CDR2 YFSETQ. With 7 bases clipped from V and 1 base from J, the junction kept 3 bases outside the gene matches. This chain's CDR3 is CASHREGNTGELFF. In DNA form, the CDR3 reads TGCGCCAGCCACCGGGAGGGGAACACCGGGGAGCTGTTTTTT.